Sequencing of this TCR beta chain was carried out in a study of blood T cells in healthy people across ages. Germline-derived CDR1 and CDR2 are DFQATT and SNEGSKA (reference sequence). CDR3 length equals 15 residues. A remark on this clonotype: Its specificity is not known. A read error may account for a junction end that differs from germline.

Study findings and constraints: Long-lived and aged donors differed, with more naive CD4+ cells and higher diversity in the long-lived.

A second PCR of roughly 7 to 11 cycles used a sample-barcoded 5' primer and a J-beta primer mix. From the 5' RACE reads, TCRdb called clonotypes with MiXCR, one entry per CDR3 protein. The sample contains under 800,000 distinct CDR3 sequences, roughly 47% of which appear only once. The J gene is TRBJ1-6, the V gene TRBV20-1; possibly TRBD1 for D (6 bases). The sequence was collected from a woman between 55 and 75 years old in good health. The sequenced material came from blood. CDR3 in amino acids: CGARQTGGGGSPLHF. In DNA form, the CDR3 reads TGCGGTGCTAGGCAGACAGGAGGGGGGGGTTCACCCCTCCACTTT.